This TCR beta chain appears in the sequencing data of a study of cytomegalovirus exposure and HLA in healthy donors. Study-wide results and limits: Later analysis reportedly placed an Asian-associated ancestry cluster below the roughly 690-donor mean in N-insertions. A later analysis showed that HLA-associated TCR beta chains had undergone more clonal expansion than equally common others. Confirmation was obtained in vitro that a few CMV-associated chains are specific for CMV antigens.

The PCR contained 60 Vbeta and 13 Jbeta primers. The authors' processing: Unique TCR beta chains numbered 80 million to 95 million in a later analysis, with 10 million to 14 million shared. Clones were sequenced by immunoSEQ multiplex PCR, and TCRdb holds only the in-frame ones, with some missing. That table gives V, J and clone size, and the DNA gave D and trimming. The sample includes some 110,000 clones, 80% to 85% of them seen just once. With regard to this clone: Its target is unknown.

Germline values: CDR1 DFQATT, CDR2 SNEGSKA (reference sequence). Trimming cost V 0 bases and J 10 bases, with 4 bases left between them. This CDR3 region has 10 residues. What was sequenced was PBMCs. The rearrangement links TRBV20-1 to TRBJ2-1; D is uncertain. The TCR was taken from a woman aged 25 to 39 in good health and CMV-seronegative. The CDR3 DNA follows: TGCAGTGCTAGAGAACTCGAGCAGTTCTTC. Residues: CSARELEQFF.